These 6 T cell receptor beta chains were all obtained from the same sample, sequenced in a study of T cells in localized non-small cell lung cancer. Produced via immunoSEQ multiplex PCR; TCRdb's table is partial and in-frame only. The sample includes 35,000 or so clones, roughly 90% of them seen just once. Sequenced here: peripheral blood, sampled before any cancer treatment. These receptors were taken from a man aged 35 to 70 with stage I lung adenocarcinoma.

V usage is TRBV13 and J usage is TRBJ1-1; a weak D match, TRBD1 (6 bases). The V and J ends lost 3 bases and 3 bases respectively, with 11 bases between them. The CDR3 is 14 amino acids. Per the germline V gene, CDR1 is PRHDT and CDR2 is FYEKMQ (reference sequence). The CDR3 coding sequence is TGTGCCAGCAGCTTGGGGGGCCGGGACACTGAAGCTTTCTTT. This sequence encodes CASSLGGRDTEAFF.

The V call is TRBV27, the J call TRBJ2-2, with a possible D match to TRBD1 (6 bases). Germline lookup yields CDR1 MNHEY and CDR2 SMNVEV (reference sequence). The V end was cut by 6 bases, the J end by 3 bases, with 14 bases between. The CDR3 contains 15 residues. CDR3 in amino acids: CASSAGAGDTGELFF. DNA for the CDR3: TGTGCCAGCAGCGCAGGGGCAGGGGACACCGGGGAGCTGTTTTTT.

The rearrangement links TRBV6-5 to TRBJ2-1; 8 nucleotides line up with TRBD1. Germline CDR1 MNHEY, CDR2 SVGAGI. The CDR3 spans 14 residues. Trimming at V came to 6 bases and at J to 7 bases, leaving 8 bases not matched to a gene. The CDR3 nucleotides read TGTGCCAGCAGGGACAGGGTTCTTTGGAATGAGCAGTTCTTC. Protein sequence: CASRDRVLWNEQFF.

The J gene is TRBJ1-6, the V gene TRBV6-6, with D uncertain. The CDR3 consists of 13 residues. The V and J ends lost 8 bases and 0 bases respectively, with 5 bases between them. CDR1 is MNHNY, CDR2 SVGAGI, per germline (reference sequence). CDR3 bases: TGTGCCAGCGGAGTCTCCTATAATTCACCCCTCCACTTT. It is translated as CASGVSYNSPLHF.

The rearrangement links TRBV5-4 to TRBJ1-2; 7 bases fit TRBD1. The CDR3 is 13 amino acids. V was clipped by 6 bases and J by 6 bases; unmatched bases: 8. CDR1 and CDR2 (germline): SGHNT, YYREEE (reference sequence). In DNA, the CDR3 is TGTGCCAGCACCAGGGGGGACTCTGATGGCTACACCTTC. As protein: CASTRGDSDGYTF.

The gene calls are TRBV12-5 and TRBJ1-5, with no clear D. V shed 7 bases and J shed 1 base, with 11 bases lying between them. This CDR3 has 14 amino acids. Per germline, CDR1 LGHNT and CDR2 FRNRAP. CDR3 nucleotides: TGTGCTAGTGCCCTCGACATCAGCAATCAGCCCCAGCATTTT. Encoded protein: CASALDISNQPQHF.